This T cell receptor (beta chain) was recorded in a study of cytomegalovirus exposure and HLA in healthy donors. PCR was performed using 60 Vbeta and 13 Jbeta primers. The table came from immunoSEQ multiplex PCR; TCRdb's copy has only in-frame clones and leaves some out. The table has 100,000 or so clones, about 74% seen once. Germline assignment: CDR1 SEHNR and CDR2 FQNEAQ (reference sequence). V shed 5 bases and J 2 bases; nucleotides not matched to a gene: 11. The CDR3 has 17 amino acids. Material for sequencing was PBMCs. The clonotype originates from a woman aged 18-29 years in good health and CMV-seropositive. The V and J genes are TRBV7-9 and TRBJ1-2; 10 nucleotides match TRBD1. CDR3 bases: TGTGCCAGCAGCCCCGGGATGGGGACAGGGGACAACTATGGCTACACCTTC. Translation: CASSPGMGTGDNYGYTF.